These 3 T cell receptor beta chains were all obtained from the same sample, sequenced in a study of immune characterization of retroperitoneal liposarcoma. A single record per CDR3 protein comes from TCRdb applying MiXCR to the PCR reads. Altogether about 10,000 distinct CDR3 sequences are present, under 35% being singletons, with the ten largest covering about 8%. The material sequenced was tumor tissue. The receptors were gathered from a male donor with retroperitoneal liposarcoma.

This chain links TRBV6-1 with TRBJ1-1; D may be TRBD1 (6 bases). This CDR3 is built from 12 residues. The germline CDR1 and CDR2 sequences are MNHNS and SASEGT. V lost 8 bases and J 3 bases, leaving 10 bases between the germline ends. CDR3 sequence reads: CASLDRHTEAFF. The CDR3 nucleotides are TGTGCCAGCCTCGACAGGCACACTGAAGCTTTCTTT.

V is TRBV27 and J is TRBJ2-1, with TRBD2 matching 11 bases. CDR3 length equals 17 residues. Per germline, CDR1 MNHEY and CDR2 SMNVEV (reference sequence). V dropped 0 bases and J dropped 4; count of bases not matched to a gene: 5. The DNA for the CDR3 is TGTGCCAGCAGTTTATCGGTTAGCGGGAGGGGTTACAATGAGCAGTTCTTC. Amino acids: CASSLSVSGRGYNEQFF.

This clonotype showed up just a few times. The rearrangement links TRBV7-9 to TRBJ2-5, with 8 nucleotides matching TRBD2. CDR3 length equals 15 residues. CDR1 is SEHNR and CDR2 is FQNEAQ in the germline V gene (reference sequence). The V segment lost 8 bases and the J segment 1 base; nucleotides outside the gene matches: 9. The CDR3 DNA is TGTGCCAGCTACAAGGGCGGGGGGTTCCAAGAGACCCAGTACTTC. Its translation is CASYKGGGFQETQYF.